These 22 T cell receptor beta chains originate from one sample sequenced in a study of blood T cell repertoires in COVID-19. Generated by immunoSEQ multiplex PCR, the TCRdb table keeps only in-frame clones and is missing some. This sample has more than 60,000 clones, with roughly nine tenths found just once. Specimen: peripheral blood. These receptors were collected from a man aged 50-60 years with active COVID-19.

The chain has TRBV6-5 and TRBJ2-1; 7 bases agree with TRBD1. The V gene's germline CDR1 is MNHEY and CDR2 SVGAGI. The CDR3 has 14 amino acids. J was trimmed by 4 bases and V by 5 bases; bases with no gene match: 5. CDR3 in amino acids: CASSKPGQYNEQFF. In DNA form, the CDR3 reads TGTGCCAGCAGTAAACCGGGACAGTACAATGAGCAGTTCTTC.

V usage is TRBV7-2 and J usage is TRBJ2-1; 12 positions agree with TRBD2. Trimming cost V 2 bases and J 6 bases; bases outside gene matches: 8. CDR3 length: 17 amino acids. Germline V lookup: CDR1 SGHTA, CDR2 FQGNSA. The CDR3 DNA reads TGTGCCAGCAGCTTACCCGCCTGGACTAGCGGGGTCAATGAGCAGTTCTTC. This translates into CASSLPAWTSGVNEQFF.

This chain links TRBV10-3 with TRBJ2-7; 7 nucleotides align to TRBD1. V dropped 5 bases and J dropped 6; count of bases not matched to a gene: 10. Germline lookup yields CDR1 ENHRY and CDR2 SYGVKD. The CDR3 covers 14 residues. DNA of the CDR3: TGTGCCATCAGTATACAGGGGACGTACTCCGAGCAGTACTTC. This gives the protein CAISIQGTYSEQYF.

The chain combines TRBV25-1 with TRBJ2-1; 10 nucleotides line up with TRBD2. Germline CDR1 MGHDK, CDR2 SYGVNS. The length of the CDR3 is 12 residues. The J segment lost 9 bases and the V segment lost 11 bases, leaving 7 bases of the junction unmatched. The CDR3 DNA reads TGTGCCCGGAGCGGGAGGGCCGCTGAGCAGTTCTTC. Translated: CARSGRAAEQFF. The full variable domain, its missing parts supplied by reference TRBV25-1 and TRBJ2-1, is EADIYQTPRYLVIGTGKKITLECSQTMGHDKMYWYQQDPGMELHLIHYSYGVNSTEKGDLSSESTVSRIRTEHFPLTLESARPSHTSQYLCARSGRAAEQFFGPGTRLTVL.

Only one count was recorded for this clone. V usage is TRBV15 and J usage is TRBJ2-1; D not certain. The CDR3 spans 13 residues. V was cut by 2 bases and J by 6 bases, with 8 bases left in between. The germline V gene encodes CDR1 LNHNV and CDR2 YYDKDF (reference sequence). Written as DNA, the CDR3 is TGTGCCACCAGCAGATCTCTGTCCAATGAGCAGTTCTTC. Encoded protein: CATSRSLSNEQFF.

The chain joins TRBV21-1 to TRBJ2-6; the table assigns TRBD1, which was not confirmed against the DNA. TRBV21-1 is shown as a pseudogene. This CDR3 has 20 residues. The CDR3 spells CASSGPGTGNESSGANVLTF. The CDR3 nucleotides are TGTGCCAGCAGCGGTCCCGGGACAGGGAACGAGTCCTCTGGGGCCAACGTCCTGACTTTC.

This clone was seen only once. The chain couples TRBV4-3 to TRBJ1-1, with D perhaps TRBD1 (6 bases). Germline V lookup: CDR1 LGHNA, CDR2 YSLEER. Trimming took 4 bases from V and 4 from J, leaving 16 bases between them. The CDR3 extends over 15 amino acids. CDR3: CASSPRTETVTEAFF. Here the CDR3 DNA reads TGCGCCAGCAGCCCACGGACAGAGACGGTCACTGAAGCTTTCTTT.

CDR3: CASSPRGTGGRETQYF. CDR3 coding DNA: TGTGCCAGCAGCCCACGAGGGACAGGGGGCCGGGAGACCCAGTACTTC. The chain joins TRBV7-2 to TRBJ2-5; 12 nucleotides agree with TRBD1. V shed 5 bases, J shed 5 bases, and the junction held 9 bases outside the gene matches. This CDR3 contains 16 residues. The V gene's germline CDR1 is SGHTA and CDR2 FQGNSA.

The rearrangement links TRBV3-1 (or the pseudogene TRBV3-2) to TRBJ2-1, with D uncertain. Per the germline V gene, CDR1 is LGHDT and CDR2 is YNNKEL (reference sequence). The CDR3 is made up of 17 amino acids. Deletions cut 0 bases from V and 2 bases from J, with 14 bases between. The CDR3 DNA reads TGTGCCAGCAGCCAAGATCTGGGCAGCAACCCCTACAATGAGCAGTTCTTC. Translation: CASSQDLGSNPYNEQFF.

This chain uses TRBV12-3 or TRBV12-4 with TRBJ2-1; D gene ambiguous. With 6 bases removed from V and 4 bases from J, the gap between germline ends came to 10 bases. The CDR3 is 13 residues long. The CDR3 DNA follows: TGTGCCAGCAGGATTTTCAGGTACAATGAGCAGTTCTTC. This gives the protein CASRIFRYNEQFF.

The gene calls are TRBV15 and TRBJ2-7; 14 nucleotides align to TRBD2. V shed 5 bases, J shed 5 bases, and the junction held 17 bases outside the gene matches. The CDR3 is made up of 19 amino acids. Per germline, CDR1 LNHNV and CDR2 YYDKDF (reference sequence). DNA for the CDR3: TGTGCCACCAGCCCAGATCCGGGACTAGCGGGGGTCCGTCAGCACGAGCAGTACTTC. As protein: CATSPDPGLAGVRQHEQYF.

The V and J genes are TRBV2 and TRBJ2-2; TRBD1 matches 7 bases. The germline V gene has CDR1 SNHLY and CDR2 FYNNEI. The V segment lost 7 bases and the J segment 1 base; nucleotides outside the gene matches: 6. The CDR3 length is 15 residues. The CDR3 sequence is CASKPRTGNTGELFF. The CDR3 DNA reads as TGTGCCAGCAAACCGAGGACAGGGAACACCGGGGAGCTGTTTTTT.

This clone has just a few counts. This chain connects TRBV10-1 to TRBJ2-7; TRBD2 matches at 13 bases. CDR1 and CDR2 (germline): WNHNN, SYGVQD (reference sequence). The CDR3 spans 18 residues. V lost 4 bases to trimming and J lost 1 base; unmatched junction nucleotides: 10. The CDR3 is CASSAGLAGKLRSYEQYF. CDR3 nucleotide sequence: TGCGCCAGCAGTGCGGGACTAGCGGGGAAACTCCGGTCCTACGAGCAGTACTTC.

The DNA of the CDR3 is TGTGCCAGCAGTTCAAGCGGGACCACAGATACGCAGTATTTT. It specifies CASSSSGTTDTQYF. This chain uses TRBV28 with TRBJ2-3; 7 nucleotides agree with TRBD2. Unmatched junction bases numbered 3, after V lost 4 bases and J lost 2 bases. In germline, CDR1 is MDHEN, CDR2 SYDVKM. This CDR3 spans 14 amino acids.

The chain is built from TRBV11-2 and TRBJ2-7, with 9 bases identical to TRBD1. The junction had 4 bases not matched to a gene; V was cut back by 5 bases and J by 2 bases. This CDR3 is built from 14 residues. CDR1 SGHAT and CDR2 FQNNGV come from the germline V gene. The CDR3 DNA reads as TGTGCCAGCAGCCGAGGACAGGGGACCTACGAGCAGTACTTC. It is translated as CASSRGQGTYEQYF. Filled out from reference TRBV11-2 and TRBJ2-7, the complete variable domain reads EAGVAQSPRYKIIEKRQSVAFWCNPISGHATLYWYQQILGQGPKLLIQFQNNGVVDDSQLPKDRFSAERLKGVDSTLKIQPAKLEDSAVYLCASSRGQGTYEQYFGPGTRLTVT.

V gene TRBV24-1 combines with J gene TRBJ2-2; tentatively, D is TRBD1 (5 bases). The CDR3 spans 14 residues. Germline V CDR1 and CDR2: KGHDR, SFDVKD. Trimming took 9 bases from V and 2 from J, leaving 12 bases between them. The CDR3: CATGANINTGELFF. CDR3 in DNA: TGTGCCACCGGGGCCAATATTAACACCGGGGAGCTGTTTTTT.

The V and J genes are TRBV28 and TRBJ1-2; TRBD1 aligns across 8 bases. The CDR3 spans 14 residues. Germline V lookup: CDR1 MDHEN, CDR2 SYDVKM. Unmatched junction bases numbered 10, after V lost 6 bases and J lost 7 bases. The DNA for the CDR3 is TGTGCCAGCAGCCAGGGGGACAGGATCGCTGGCTACACCTTC. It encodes CASSQGDRIAGYTF.

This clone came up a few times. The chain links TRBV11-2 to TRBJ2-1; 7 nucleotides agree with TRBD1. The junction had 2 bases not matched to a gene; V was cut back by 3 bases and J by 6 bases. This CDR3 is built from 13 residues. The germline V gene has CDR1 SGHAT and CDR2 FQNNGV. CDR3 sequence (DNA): TGTGCCAGCAGCTTTTCAGGGGGCAATGAGCAGTTCTTC. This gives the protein CASSFSGGNEQFF.

For the CDR3, the DNA is TGTGCCAGCAGTTACGAGGGACTAGGGCCCAACAATGAGCAGTTCTTC. This gives the protein CASSYEGLGPNNEQFF. The chain recombines TRBV6-5 with TRBJ2-1, with TRBD2 identical over 8 bases. Germline V CDR1 and CDR2: MNHEY, SVGAGI. V lost 2 bases to trimming and J lost 5 bases; unmatched junction nucleotides: 8. The CDR3 spans 16 residues.

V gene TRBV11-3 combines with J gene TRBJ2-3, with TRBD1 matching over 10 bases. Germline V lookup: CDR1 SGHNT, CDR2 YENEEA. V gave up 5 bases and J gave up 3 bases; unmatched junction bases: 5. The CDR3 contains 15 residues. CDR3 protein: CASSPGTGVTDTQYF. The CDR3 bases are TGTGCCAGCAGCCCCGGGACAGGGGTGACAGATACGCAGTATTTT.

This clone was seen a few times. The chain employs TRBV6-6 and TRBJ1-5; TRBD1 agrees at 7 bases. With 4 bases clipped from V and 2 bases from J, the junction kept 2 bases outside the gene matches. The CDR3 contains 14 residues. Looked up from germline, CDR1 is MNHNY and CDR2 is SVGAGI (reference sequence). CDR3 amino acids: CASSSTGGNQPQHF. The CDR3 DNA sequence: TGTGCCAGCAGTTCCACAGGGGGCAATCAGCCCCAGCATTTT.

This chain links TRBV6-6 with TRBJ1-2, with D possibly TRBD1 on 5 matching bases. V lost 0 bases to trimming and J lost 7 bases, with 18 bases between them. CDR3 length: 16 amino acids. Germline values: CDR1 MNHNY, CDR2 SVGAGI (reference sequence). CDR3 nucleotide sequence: TGTGCCAGCAGTTACTCGAGCCCCGGGCAGGGCTCTGGCTACACCTTC. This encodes CASSYSSPGQGSGYTF.